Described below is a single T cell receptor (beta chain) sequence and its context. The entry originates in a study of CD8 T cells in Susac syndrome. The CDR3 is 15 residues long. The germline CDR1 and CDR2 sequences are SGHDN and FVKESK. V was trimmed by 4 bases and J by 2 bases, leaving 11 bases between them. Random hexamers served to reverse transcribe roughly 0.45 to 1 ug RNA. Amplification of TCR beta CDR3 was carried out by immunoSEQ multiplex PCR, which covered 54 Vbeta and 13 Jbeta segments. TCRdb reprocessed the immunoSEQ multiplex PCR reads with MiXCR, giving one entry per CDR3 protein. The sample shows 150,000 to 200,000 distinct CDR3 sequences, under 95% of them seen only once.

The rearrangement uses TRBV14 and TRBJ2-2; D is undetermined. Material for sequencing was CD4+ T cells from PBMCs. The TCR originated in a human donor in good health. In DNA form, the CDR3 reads TGTGCCAGCAGCCCAAGGATACTTAACACCGGGGAGCTGTTTTTT. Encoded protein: CASSPRILNTGELFF.